The 16 T cell receptor beta chains below were found in one sample sequenced in a study of shared clonotypes between healthy human individuals. The protocol was immunoSEQ multiplex PCR, while the TCRdb copy is restricted to in-frame clones and leaves out a portion. The table shows 2 million to 3 million clones, with just over 90% occurring only once. The sequenced sample was naive CD4+ T cells sorted from blood. The subset was: CD45RA+ positively selected. Source of these receptors: a man in his late teens or twenties in good health.

The genes are TRBV6-1 and TRBJ2-7; tentative D call: TRBD2 (5 bases). The germline CDR1 and CDR2 sequences are MNHNS and SASEGT. The germline V and J ends were trimmed by 3 bases and 3 bases, with 12 bases remaining between them. CDR3 length: 14 amino acids. In DNA, the CDR3 is TGTGCCAGCAGTGAGGTCATGGAGGTCTACGAGCAGTACTTC. Its translation: CASSEVMEVYEQYF.

With respect to this clone: This sample also contains other DNA sequences that code for the same CDR3. CDR3 amino acids: CASSLGGANTGELFF. As DNA, the CDR3 is TGTGCCAGCAGCTTAGGTGGCGCGAACACCGGGGAGCTGTTTTTT. This chain uses TRBV5-4 with TRBJ2-2; the D is unclear. Trimming stripped 2 bases from V and 0 bases from J, with 8 bases between. This CDR3 contains 15 residues. CDR1 SGHNT and CDR2 YYREEE come from the germline V gene (reference sequence).

The chain has TRBV10-3 and TRBJ2-2; D may match TRBD1 or TRBD2 (5 bases each). There are 14 residues in the CDR3. The V end lost 8 bases, the J end lost 1 base, and 11 bases lay between the germline ends. The germline V gene encodes CDR1 ENHRY and CDR2 SYGVKD. CDR3 DNA: TGTGCCATCGGGACCATTTTGAACACCGGGGAGCTGTTTTTT. This sequence encodes CAIGTILNTGELFF.

The CDR3 DNA follows: TGCAGCGTTGCGAAGGGACGGGATACTTCTGCCTACGAGCAGTACTTC. This translates into CSVAKGRDTSAYEQYF. The chain carries TRBV29-1 and TRBJ2-7; D might be TRBD1 or TRBD2, each matching 5 bases. The germline V and J ends were trimmed by 4 bases and 2 bases, with 21 bases remaining between them. CDR1 is SQVTM and CDR2 is ANQGSEA in the germline V gene. This CDR3 has 16 amino acids.

The V gene is TRBV10-3, the J gene TRBJ2-3, with 9 bases lining up with TRBD1. Germline V gene data show CDR1 as ENHRY and CDR2 as SYGVKD. The CDR3 consists of 14 residues. The junction had 6 bases not matched to a gene; V was cut back by 5 bases and J by 6 bases. CDR3 nucleotides: TGTGCCATCAGTACCCGGACAGGGGAGGATACGCAGTATTTT. It yields the protein CAISTRTGEDTQYF.

Concerning this clone itself: No conserved phenylalanine or tryptophan ends this CDR3, so it is likely a read error. No DNA is shown, since the ends of the CDR3 on it are uncertain; the CDR3 is the one TCRdb lists. The rearrangement joins TRBV21-1 to TRBJ1-1. TRBV21-1 is flagged as a pseudogene. The CDR3 sequence runs 10 residues, both termini included. CDR3 residues: CASSKDGRTL.

Comments on this clone: At the DNA level, this CDR3 is encoded by other sequences in the same sample as well. The gene calls are TRBV2 and TRBJ2-7; 9 bases line up with TRBD1. The CDR3 contains 14 residues. Germline CDR1 and CDR2: SNHLY and FYNNEI. V lost 5 bases and J lost 2; bases outside the gene matches: 4. The CDR3 DNA reads as TGTGCCAGCAGTTCCGGGACAGGGACCTACGAGCAGTACTTC. Translated, it gives CASSSGTGTYEQYF.

The chain couples TRBV12-5 to TRBJ1-2; TRBD1 matches at 8 bases. Germline values: CDR1 LGHNT, CDR2 FRNRAP. The junction had 10 bases not matched to a gene; V was cut back by 3 bases and J by 4 bases. This CDR3 contains 16 residues. In nucleotides, the CDR3 is TGTGCTAGTGGTTTCCCCGCTCGGACAGGGCTCTATGGCTACACCTTC. Residues: CASGFPARTGLYGYTF.

The chain is built from TRBV19 and TRBJ2-2, with D possibly being TRBD1 (5 bases). With 7 bases removed from V and 1 base from J, the gap between germline ends came to 13 bases. This CDR3 contains 15 residues. Germline lookup yields CDR1 LNHDA and CDR2 SQIVND (reference sequence). The CDR3 spells CASMYSGQNTGELFF. The CDR3 DNA is TGTGCCAGTATGTACTCAGGGCAGAACACCGGGGAGCTGTTTTTT.

The chain links TRBV9 to TRBJ1-3; D is ambiguous. Deletions cut 0 bases from V and 4 bases from J, with 11 bases between. The germline V gene has CDR1 SGDLS and CDR2 YYNGEE. The CDR3 contains 15 residues. The CDR3 DNA sequence: TGTGCCAGCAGCGTAGAGGTAACTTTCGGAAACACCATATATTTT. Its translation: CASSVEVTFGNTIYF.

This clone was seen a single time. J is TRBJ1-5 and V is TRBV5-1; the match to TRBD1 covers 7 bases. J gave up 4 bases and V 4 bases, and 5 bases lay outside the gene matches. Germline V gene lookup returns CDR1 SGHRS and CDR2 YFSETQ. CDR3 length equals 14 residues. The CDR3 nucleotides are TGCGCCAGCAGCCCGGACAGGCCTAATCAGCCCCAGCATTTT. Protein: CASSPDRPNQPQHF.

This chain uses TRBV12-5 with TRBJ1-2; D remains unclear. CDR3 size: 16 residues. The germline V gene has CDR1 LGHNT and CDR2 FRNRAP. Trimming stripped 0 bases from V and 3 bases from J, with 14 bases between. CDR3 coding DNA: TGTGCTAGTGGTTTGGTCGAGGGCGATACCTACTATGGCTACACCTTC. This gives the protein CASGLVEGDTYYGYTF.

The J gene is TRBJ1-6, the V gene TRBV9, with a weak D call TRBD1 (6 bases). Germline lookup yields CDR1 SGDLS and CDR2 YYNGEE. The CDR3 length is 17 residues. The V and J ends lost 3 bases and 6 bases respectively, with 19 bases between them. The CDR3 loop reads CASSGRTTGFVNSPLHF. CDR3 sequence (DNA): TGTGCCAGCAGCGGGAGGACGACAGGTTTCGTTAATTCACCCCTCCACTTT.

The rearrangement uses TRBV18 and TRBJ1-4, with 7 positions matching TRBD1. Germline-derived CDR1 and CDR2 are KGHSH and LQKENI. V lost 8 bases and J lost 0; bases outside the gene matches: 9. The CDR3 totals 16 residues. This chain's CDR3 is CASTLGDRATNEKLFF. CDR3 DNA: TGTGCCAGCACGTTGGGGGACAGAGCAACTAATGAAAAACTGTTTTTT.

The chain uses TRBV5-1 and TRBJ1-5; 10 bases align to TRBD1. The CDR3 contains 15 residues. In germline, CDR1 is SGHRS, CDR2 YFSETQ. The V and J ends lost 1 base and 7 bases, in that order; junction bases with no gene match: 5. CDR3 region: CASSLSGTGEQPQHF. The CDR3 coding sequence is TGCGCCAGCAGCTTGTCAGGGACAGGGGAACAGCCCCAGCATTTT. Based on the CDR3 plus reference TRBV5-1 and TRBJ1-5, the full variable domain is KAGVTQTPRYLIKTRGQQVTLSCSPISGHRSVSWYQQTPGQGLQFLFEYFSETQRNKGNFPGRFSGRQFSNSRSEMNVSTLELGDSALYLCASSLSGTGEQPQHFGDGTRLSIL.

The chain uses TRBV18 and TRBJ1-4; D call uncertain. CDR1 and CDR2 (germline): KGHSH, LQKENI. The CDR3 covers 14 residues. V was clipped by 6 bases and J by 4 bases, with 12 bases between them. As DNA, the CDR3 is TGTGCCAGCTCCGCCGGAGAGCATAATGAAAAACTGTTTTTT. This encodes CASSAGEHNEKLFF.